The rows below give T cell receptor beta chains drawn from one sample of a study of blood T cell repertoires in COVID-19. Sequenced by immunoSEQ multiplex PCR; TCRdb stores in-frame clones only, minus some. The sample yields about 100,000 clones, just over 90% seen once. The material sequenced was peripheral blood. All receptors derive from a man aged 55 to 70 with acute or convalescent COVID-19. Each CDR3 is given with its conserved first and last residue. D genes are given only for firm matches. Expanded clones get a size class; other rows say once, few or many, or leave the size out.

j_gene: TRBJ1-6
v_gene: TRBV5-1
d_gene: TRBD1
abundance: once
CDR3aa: CASSSDRGSSSYNSPLHF
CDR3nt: TGCGCCAGCAGCTCGGACAGGGGGAGTAGCTCCTATAATTCACCCCTCCACTTT

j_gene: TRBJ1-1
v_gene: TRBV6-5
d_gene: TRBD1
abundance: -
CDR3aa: CASSGGQTYTEAFF
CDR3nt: TGTGCCAGCAGCGGGGGACAGACGTACACTGAAGCTTTCTTT

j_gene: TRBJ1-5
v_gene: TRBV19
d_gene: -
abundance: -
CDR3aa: CASSPGPSNQPQHF
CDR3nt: TGTGCCAGTAGTCCTGGGCCAAGCAATCAGCCCCAGCATTTT

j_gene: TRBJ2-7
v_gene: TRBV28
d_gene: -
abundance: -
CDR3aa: CASSLGRQSYEQYF
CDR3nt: TGTGCCAGCAGTTTAGGCCGCCAGTCTTACGAGCAGTACTTC

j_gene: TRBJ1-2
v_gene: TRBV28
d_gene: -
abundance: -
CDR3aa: CASSPPRADYGYTF
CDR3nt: TGTGCCAGCAGTCCCCCCAGGGCAGACTATGGCTACACCTTC

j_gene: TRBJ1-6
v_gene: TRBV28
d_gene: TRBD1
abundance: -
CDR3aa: CASSGQGAWNSPLHF
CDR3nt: TGTGCCAGCAGTGGTCAGGGGGCTTGGAATTCACCCCTCCACTTT

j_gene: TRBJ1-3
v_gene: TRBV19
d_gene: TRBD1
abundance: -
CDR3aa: CASISSTGTGNTIYF
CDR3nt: TGTGCCAGCATCTCCTCGACAGGGACGGGAAACACCATATATTTT

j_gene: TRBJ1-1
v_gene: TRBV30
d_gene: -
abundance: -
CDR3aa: CAWSTLMNTEAFF
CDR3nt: TGTGCCTGGTCTACCCTCATGAACACTGAAGCTTTCTTT

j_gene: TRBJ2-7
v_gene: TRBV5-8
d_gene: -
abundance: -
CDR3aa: CASTLLRGINDEQYF
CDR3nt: TGTGCCAGCACGCTTCTCCGGGGGATTAACGACGAGCAGTACTTC

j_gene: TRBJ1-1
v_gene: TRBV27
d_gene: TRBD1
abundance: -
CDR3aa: CASSFLGQGEAFF
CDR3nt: TGTGCCAGCAGTTTCCTCGGACAGGGTGAAGCTTTCTTT

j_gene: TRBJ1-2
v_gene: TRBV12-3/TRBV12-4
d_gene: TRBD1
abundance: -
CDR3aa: CASRGGGYGYTF
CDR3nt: TGTGCCAGCAGAGGGGGCGGCTATGGCTACACCTTC

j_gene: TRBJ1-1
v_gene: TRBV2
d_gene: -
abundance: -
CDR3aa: CASKRDPNTEAFF
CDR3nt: TGTGCCAGCAAGAGGGATCCGAACACTGAAGCTTTCTTT

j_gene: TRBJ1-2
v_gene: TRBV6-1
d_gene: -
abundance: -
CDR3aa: CASSEWTIYGYTF
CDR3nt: TGTGCCAGCAGTGAATGGACAATTTATGGCTACACCTTC

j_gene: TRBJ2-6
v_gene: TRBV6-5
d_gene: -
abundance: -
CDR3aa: CASSPRSSGANVLTF
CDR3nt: TGTGCCAGCAGCCCCAGAAGCTCTGGGGCCAACGTCCTGACTTTC

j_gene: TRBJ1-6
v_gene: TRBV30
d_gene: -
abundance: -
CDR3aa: CAWSRIGANSPLHF
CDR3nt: TGTGCCTGGAGTCGGATAGGGGCTAATTCACCCCTCCACTTT

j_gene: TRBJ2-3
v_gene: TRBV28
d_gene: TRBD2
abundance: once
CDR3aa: CASSSSSGREGQDTQYF
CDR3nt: TGTGCCAGCAGTTCGAGTAGCGGGAGGGAAGGTCAAGATACGCAGTATTTT

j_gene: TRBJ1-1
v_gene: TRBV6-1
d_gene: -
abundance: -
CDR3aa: CASSEGRLNTEAFF
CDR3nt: TGTGCCAGCAGTGAAGGGCGGTTGAACACTGAAGCTTTCTTT

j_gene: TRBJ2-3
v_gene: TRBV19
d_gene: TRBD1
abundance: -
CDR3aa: CASFGTGGPDNTQYF
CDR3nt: TGTGCCAGTTTTGGGACAGGGGGCCCTGACAATACGCAGTATTTT

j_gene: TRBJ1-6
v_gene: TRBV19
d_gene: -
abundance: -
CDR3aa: CASGSLNSPLHF
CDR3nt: TGTGCCTCCGGGAGCCTGAATTCACCCCTCCACTTT

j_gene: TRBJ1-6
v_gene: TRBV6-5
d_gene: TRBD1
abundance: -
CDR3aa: CASSLSDRVYSPLHF
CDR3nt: TGTGCCAGCAGTCTTTCGGACAGGGTGTATTCACCCCTCCACTTT

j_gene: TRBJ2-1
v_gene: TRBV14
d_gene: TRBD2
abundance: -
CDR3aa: CASSRRVAGEGEQFF
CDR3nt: TGTGCCAGCAGCCGCCGGGTAGCGGGAGAGGGAGAGCAGTTCTTC

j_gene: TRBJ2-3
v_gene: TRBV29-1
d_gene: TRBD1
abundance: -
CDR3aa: CSVRGPGQNTDTQYF
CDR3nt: TGCAGCGTTCGTGGTCCGGGACAGAACACAGATACGCAGTATTTT

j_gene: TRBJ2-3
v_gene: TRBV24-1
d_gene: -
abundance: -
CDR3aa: CATSDSERLEDTQYF
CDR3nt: TGTGCCACCAGTGATAGTGAGCGACTAGAGGATACGCAGTATTTT

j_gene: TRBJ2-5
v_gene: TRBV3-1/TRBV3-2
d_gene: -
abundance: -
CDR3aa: CASSPDSQETQYF
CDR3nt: TGTGCCAGCAGCCCTGACTCTCAAGAGACCCAGTACTTC

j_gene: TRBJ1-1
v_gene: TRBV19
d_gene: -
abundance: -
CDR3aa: CASSRAGLTNTEAFF
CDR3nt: TGTGCCAGTAGTAGGGCAGGGCTTACGAACACTGAAGCTTTCTTT

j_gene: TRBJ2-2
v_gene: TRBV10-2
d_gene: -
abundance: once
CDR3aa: CASSALRGGFTGELFF
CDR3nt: TGCGCCAGCAGTGCACTGAGGGGGGGGTTCACCGGGGAGCTGTTTTTT

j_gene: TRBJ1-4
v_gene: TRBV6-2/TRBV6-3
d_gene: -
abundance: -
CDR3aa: CASSYSGGTNEKLFF
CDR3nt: TGTGCCAGCAGTTACAGCGGGGGTACTAATGAAAAACTGTTTTTT

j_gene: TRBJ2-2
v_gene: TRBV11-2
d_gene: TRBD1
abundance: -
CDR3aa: CASSRTGPNTGELFF
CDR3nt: TGTGCCAGCAGCCGGACAGGGCCTAACACCGGGGAGCTGTTTTTT

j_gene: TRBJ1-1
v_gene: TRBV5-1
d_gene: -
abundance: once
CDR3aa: CASSPVGQNTEAFF
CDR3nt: TGCGCCAGCAGCCCAGTCGGACAGAACACTGAAGCTTTCTTT

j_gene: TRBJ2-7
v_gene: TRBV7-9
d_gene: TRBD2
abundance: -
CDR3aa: CASSLGTSGRLSILDEQYF
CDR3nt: TGTGCCAGCAGCTTAGGGACTAGCGGGAGACTTAGTATTTTAGACGAGCAGTACTTC